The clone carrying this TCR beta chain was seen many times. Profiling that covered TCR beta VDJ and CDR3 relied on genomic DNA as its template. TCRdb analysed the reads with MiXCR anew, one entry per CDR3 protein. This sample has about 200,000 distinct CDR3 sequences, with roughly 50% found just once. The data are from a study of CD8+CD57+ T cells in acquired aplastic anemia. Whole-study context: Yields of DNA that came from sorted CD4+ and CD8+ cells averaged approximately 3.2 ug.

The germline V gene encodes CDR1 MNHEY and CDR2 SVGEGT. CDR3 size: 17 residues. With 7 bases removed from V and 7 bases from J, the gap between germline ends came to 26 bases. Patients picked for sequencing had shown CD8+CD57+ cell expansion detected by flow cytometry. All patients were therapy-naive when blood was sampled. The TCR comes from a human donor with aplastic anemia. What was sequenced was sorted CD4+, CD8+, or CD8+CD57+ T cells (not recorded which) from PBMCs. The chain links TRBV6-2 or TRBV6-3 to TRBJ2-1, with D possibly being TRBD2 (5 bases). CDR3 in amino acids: CASTERTDSAVLNEQFF. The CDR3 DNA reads TGTGCCAGCACCGAGCGGACGGACTCTGCTGTCCTTAATGAGCAGTTCTTC.